The clone carrying this T cell receptor (beta chain) was counted ten times or more. No antigen is known for it. The data were obtained in a study of T-cell memory formation after mild COVID-19. Study outcomes and limitations: CD4+ bias marked clones expanding day 15 to 37, unlike balanced contracting clones. Pre-infection memory harbored some responding clones, suggesting cross-reactive memory joined.

This CDR3 region has 15 residues. With 3 bases clipped from V and 0 bases from J, the junction kept 5 bases outside the gene matches. Germline values: CDR1 GTSNPN, CDR2 SVGIG (reference sequence). One entry per CDR3 protein, called by TCRdb with MiXCR from the 5' RACE reads. In the table there are 580,000 or so distinct CDR3 sequences, roughly 17% of which are singletons. V gene TRBV30 combines with J gene TRBJ1-5, with 7 bases aligning to TRBD1. The sequence was collected from an adult woman who had mild COVID-19 (a few samples of this study predate the infection). Cell type and time point are not known. Sequencing used PBMCs or a T cell subset sorted from them (not recorded which). CDR3 loop: CAWSPDRASNQPQHF. CDR3 DNA sequence: TGTGCCTGGAGCCCCGACAGGGCTAGCAATCAGCCCCAGCATTTT.